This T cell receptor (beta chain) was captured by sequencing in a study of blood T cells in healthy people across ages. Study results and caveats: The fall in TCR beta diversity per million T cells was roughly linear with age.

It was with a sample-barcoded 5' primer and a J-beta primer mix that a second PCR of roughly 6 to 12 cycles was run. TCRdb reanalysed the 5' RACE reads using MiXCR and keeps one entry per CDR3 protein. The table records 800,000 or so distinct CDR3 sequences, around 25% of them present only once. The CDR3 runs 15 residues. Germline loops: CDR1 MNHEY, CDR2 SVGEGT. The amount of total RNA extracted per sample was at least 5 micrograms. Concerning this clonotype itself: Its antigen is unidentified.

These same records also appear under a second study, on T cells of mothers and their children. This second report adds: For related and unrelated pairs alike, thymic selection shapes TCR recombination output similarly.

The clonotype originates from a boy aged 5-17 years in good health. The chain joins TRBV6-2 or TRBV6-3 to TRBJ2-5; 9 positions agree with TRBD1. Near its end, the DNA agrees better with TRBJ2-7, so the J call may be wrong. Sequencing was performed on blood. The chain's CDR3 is CASSYAGQGTYEQYF. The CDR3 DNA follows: TGTGCCAGCAGTTACGCAGGACAGGGGACGTACGAGCAGTACTTC.